This T cell receptor beta chain was identified during a study of blood T cells in healthy people across ages. This clonotype was detected a few times. A second PCR of 7 to 11 cycles used a sample-barcoded 5' primer and a J-beta primer mix. TCRdb recomputed calls from the 5' RACE reads with MiXCR, one row per CDR3 protein. Here the sample spans about 1,400,000 distinct CDR3 sequences, 42% being singletons. The sequence was obtained from a woman younger than 35 in good health. Specimen: blood.

CDR3 protein: CASSENPQPRETQYF. DNA of the CDR3: TGTGCCAGCAGCGAAAATCCCCAACCTAGGGAGACCCAGTACTTC. This sequence joins TRBV5-5 and TRBJ2-5; D is unresolved. With 4 bases removed from V and 5 bases from J, the gap between germline ends came to 18 bases. CDR3 length: 15 residues. The germline V gene has CDR1 SGHKS and CDR2 YYEKEE (reference sequence).